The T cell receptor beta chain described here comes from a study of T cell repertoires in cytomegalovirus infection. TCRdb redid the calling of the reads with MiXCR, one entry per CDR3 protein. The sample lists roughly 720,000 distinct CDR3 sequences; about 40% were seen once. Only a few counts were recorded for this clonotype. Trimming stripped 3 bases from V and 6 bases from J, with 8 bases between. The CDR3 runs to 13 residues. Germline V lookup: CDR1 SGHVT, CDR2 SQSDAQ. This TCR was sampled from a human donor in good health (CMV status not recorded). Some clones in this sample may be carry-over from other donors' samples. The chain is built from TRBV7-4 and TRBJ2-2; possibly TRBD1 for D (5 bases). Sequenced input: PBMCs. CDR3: CASSFGAAGELFF. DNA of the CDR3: TGTGCCAGCAGCTTTGGGGCAGCCGGGGAGCTGTTTTTT.